This T cell receptor beta chain was recorded in a study of response to subunit inactivated influenza vaccine. Notes on the study in general: The authors suggested that few new T cells are recruited per seasonal influenza vaccination.

This clonotype has more than one count but fewer than ten. The antigen remains undetermined. V was cut by 8 bases and J by 0 bases, with 11 bases left in between. CDR1 and CDR2 (germline): MDHEN, SYDVKM. The length of the CDR3 is 13 residues. One entry per CDR3 protein results from TCRdb running MiXCR on the RT-PCR reads. The table lists fewer than 700,000 distinct CDR3 sequences, 10% to 15% of them singletons. This sequence joins TRBV28 and TRBJ2-7, with D unclear. This TCR was sampled from a man aged 45-60 years who received an inactivated influenza vaccine. Sample: PBMCs from blood, taken roughly 46 days after vaccination. The CDR3: CASRPTDSYEQYF. In DNA, the CDR3 is TGTGCCAGCCGACCCACAGACTCCTACGAGCAGTACTTC.